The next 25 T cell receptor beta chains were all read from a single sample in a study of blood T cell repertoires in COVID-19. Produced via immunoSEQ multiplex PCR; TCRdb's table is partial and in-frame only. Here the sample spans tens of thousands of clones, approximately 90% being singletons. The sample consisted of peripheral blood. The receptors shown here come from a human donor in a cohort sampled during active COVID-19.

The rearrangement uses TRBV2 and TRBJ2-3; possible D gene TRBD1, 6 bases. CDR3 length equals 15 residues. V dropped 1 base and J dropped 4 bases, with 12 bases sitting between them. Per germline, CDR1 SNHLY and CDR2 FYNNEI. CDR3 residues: CASSEGAQGADTQYF. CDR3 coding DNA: TGTGCCAGCAGTGAAGGGGCACAGGGTGCAGATACGCAGTATTTT.

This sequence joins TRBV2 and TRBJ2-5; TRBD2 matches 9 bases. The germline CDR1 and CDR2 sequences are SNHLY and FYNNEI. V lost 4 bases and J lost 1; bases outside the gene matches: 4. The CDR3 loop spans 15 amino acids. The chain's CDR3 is CASSVLAGPQETQYF. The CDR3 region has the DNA TGTGCCAGCAGTGTTCTAGCGGGGCCCCAAGAGACCCAGTACTTC.

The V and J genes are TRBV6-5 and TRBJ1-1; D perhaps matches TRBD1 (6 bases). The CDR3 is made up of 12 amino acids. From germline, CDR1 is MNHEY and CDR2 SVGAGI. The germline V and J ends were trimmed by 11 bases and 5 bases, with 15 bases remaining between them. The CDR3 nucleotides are TGTGCCGCCTACAGGGCTCTGACTGAAGCTTTCTTT. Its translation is CAAYRALTEAFF.

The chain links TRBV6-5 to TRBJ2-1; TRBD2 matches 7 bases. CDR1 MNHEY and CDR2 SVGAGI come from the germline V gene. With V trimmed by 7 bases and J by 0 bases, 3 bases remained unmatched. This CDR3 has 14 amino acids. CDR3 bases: TGTGCCAGCACCGGGGACTACTCCTACAATGAGCAGTTCTTC. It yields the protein CASTGDYSYNEQFF.

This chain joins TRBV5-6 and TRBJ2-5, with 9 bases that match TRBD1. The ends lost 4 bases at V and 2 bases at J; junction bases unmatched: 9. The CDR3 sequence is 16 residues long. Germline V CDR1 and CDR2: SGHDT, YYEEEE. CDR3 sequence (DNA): TGTGCCAGCAGCCTACTACAGGGGGCTGGTCAAGAGACCCAGTACTTC. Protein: CASSLLQGAGQETQYF.

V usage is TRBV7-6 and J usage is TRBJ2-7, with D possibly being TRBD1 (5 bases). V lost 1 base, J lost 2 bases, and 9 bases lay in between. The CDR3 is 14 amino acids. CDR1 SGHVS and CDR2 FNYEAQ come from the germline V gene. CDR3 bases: TGTGCCAGCAGCTTAGGAGACAGTACCTACGAGCAGTACTTC. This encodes CASSLGDSTYEQYF.

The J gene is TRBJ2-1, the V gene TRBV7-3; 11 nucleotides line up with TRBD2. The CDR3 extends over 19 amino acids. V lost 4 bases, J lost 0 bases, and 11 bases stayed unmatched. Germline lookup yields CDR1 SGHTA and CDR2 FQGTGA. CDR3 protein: CASSSPGLAALSSYNEQFF. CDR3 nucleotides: TGTGCCAGCAGCTCCCCGGGACTAGCGGCCTTGAGCTCCTACAATGAGCAGTTCTTC.

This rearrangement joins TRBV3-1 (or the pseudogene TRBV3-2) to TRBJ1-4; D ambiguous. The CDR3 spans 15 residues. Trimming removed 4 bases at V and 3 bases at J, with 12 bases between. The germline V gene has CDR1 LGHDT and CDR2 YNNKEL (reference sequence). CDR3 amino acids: CASSPSPEANEKLFF. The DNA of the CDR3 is TGTGCCAGCAGCCCCTCCCCCGAGGCTAATGAAAAACTGTTTTTT.

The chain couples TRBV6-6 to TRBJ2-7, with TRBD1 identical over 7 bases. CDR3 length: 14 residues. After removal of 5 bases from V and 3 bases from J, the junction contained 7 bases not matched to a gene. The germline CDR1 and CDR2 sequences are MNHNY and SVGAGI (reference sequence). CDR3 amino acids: CASSDRDRDYEQYF. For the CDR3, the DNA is TGTGCCAGCAGTGACCGGGACAGAGACTACGAGCAGTACTTC.

DNA of the CDR3: TGTGCCACCAGCAGAACCACAGGGAGGGATGAAAAACTGTTTTTT. This encodes CATSRTTGRDEKLFF. The J gene is TRBJ1-4, the V gene TRBV15, with D tentatively TRBD1 (6 bases). Germline V gene lookup returns CDR1 LNHNV and CDR2 YYDKDF (reference sequence). Trimming took 2 bases from V and 6 from J, leaving 13 bases between them. This CDR3 is 15 amino acids long.

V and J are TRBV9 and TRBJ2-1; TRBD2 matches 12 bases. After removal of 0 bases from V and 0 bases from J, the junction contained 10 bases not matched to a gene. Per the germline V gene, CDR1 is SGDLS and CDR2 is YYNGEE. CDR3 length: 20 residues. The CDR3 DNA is TGTGCCAGCAGCGTAGGTTTACTAGCGGGAGGTATTAGCTCCTACAATGAGCAGTTCTTC. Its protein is CASSVGLLAGGISSYNEQFF.

The CDR3 is CASSLLLGRTEAFF. In DNA, the CDR3 is TGTGCCAGCAGCTTGCTGTTGGGGCGGACTGAAGCTTTCTTT. The chain employs TRBV5-6 and TRBJ1-1, with a tentative D call TRBD1 (5 bases). In germline, CDR1 is SGHDT, CDR2 YYEEEE. This CDR3 is 14 amino acids long. V dropped 1 base and J dropped 5 bases, with 12 bases sitting between them.

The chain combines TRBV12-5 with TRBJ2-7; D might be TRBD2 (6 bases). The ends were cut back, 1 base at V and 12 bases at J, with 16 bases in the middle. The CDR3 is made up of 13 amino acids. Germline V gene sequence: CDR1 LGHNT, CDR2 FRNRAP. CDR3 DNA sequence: TGTGCTAGTGGTTTGGGGCCTAGCGACCGGCTGTACTTC. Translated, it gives CASGLGPSDRLYF.

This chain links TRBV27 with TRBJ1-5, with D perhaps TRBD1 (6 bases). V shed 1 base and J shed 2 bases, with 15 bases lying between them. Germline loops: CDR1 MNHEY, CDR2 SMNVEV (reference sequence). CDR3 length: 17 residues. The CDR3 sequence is CASSLYPQGIGNQPQHF. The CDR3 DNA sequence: TGTGCCAGCAGTTTATACCCACAGGGAATTGGCAATCAGCCCCAGCATTTT.

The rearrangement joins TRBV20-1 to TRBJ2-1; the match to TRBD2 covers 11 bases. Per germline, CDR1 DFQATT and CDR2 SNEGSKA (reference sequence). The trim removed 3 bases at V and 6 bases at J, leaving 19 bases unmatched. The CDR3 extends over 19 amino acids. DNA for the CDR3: TGCAGTGCTAGTGGGGTTTTTGGTAGCGGGAGGGCGTTAATCAATGAGCAGTTCTTC. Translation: CSASGVFGSGRALINEQFF.

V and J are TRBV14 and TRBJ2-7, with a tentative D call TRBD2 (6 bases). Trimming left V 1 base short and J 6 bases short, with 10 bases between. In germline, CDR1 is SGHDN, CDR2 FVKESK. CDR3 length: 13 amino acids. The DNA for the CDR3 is TGTGCCAGCAGCCAAGGGCGACTAGTCGAGCAGTACTTC. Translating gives CASSQGRLVEQYF.

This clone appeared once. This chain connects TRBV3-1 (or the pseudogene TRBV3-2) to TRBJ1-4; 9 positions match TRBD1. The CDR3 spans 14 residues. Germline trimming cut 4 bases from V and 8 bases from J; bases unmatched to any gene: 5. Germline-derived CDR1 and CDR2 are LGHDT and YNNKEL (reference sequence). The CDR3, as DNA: TGTGCCAGCAGCCTCGACAGGGGGGGGGAAAAACTGTTTTTT. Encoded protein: CASSLDRGGEKLFF.

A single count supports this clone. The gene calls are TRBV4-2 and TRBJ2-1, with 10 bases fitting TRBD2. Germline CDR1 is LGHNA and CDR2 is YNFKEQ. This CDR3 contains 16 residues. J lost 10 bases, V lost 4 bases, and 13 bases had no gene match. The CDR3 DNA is TGTGCCAGCAGCCCCGAAGGAGCTAGCGGGAGTCGAGAGCAGTTCTTC. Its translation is CASSPEGASGSREQFF.

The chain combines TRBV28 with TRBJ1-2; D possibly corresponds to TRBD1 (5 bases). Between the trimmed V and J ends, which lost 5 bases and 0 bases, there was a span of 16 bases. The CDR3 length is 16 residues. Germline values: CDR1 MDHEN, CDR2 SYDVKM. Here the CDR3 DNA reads TGTGCCAGCAGTCCCCAGCCGGCAGGGACTAACTATGGCTACACCTTC. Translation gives CASSPQPAGTNYGYTF.

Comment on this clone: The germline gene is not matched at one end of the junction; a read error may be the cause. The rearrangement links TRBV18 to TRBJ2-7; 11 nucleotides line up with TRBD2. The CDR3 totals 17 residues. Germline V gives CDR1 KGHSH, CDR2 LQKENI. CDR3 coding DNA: TGTGCCAGCTCCCCACTAGCGGGAGATATGGGGTCCTACGAGCAGTACTTC. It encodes CASSPLAGDMGSYEQYF.

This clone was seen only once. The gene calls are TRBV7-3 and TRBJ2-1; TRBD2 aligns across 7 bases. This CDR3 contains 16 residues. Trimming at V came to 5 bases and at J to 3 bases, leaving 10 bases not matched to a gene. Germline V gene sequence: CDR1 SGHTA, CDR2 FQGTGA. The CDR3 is CASSLLAGAVYNEQFF. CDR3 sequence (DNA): TGTGCCAGCAGCCTTTTGGCGGGAGCGGTCTACAATGAGCAGTTCTTC. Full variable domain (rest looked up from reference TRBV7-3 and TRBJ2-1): GAGVSQTPSNKVTEKGKYVELRCDPISGHTALYWYRQSLGQGPEFLIYFQGTGAADDSGLPNDRFFAVRPEGSVSTLKIQRTERGDSAVYLCASSLLAGAVYNEQFFGPGTRLTVL.

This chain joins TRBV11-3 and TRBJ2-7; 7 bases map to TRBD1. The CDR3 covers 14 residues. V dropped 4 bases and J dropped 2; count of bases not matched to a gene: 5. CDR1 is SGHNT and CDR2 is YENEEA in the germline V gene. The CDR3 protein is CASSSRQGAYEQYF. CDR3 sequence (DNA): TGTGCCAGCAGCTCCCGACAGGGCGCCTACGAGCAGTACTTC.

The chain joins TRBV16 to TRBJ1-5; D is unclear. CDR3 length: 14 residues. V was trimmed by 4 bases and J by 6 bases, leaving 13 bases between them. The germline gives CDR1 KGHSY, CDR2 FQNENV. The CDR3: CASSLGRAGQPQHF. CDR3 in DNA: TGTGCCAGCAGCCTCGGGAGGGCTGGTCAGCCCCAGCATTTT.

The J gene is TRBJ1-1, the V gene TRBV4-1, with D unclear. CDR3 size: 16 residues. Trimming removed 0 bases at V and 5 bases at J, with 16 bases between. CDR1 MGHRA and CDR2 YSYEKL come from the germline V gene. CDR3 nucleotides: TGCGCCAGCAGCCAAGATCCCGACCAGCGGAGGACTGAAGCTTTCTTT. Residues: CASSQDPDQRRTEAFF.

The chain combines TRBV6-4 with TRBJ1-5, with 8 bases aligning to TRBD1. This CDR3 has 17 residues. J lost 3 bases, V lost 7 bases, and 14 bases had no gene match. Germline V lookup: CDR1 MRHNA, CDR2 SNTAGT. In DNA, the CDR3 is TGTGCCAGCACCTGCGACAGGGGCAGGGCAATCAATCAGCCCCAGCATTTT. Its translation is CASTCDRGRAINQPQHF.